This note documents a single T cell receptor (beta chain) sequence. The antigen is not known. This CDR3 is 13 amino acids long. From germline, CDR1 is MNHEY and CDR2 SMNVEV (reference sequence). V lost 6 bases and J lost 8, with 16 bases in between. The data belong to a study of cytomegalovirus exposure and HLA in healthy donors. Study observations and caveats: Most of the TCR beta V segments (in an earlier analysis) were productive either about 90% or about 30% of the time.

PCR involved 60 Vbeta and 13 Jbeta primers. Sequencing was performed with immunoSEQ multiplex PCR; in TCRdb, only in-frame clones are kept and a portion is missing. Here the sample spans about 82,000 clones, 65% to 85% being singletons. The sequence derives from a man aged 50 or older in good health and CMV-seronegative. Sequenced input: PBMCs. This chain joins TRBV27 and TRBJ1-2; the D gene is possibly TRBD1 (5 bases). DNA for the CDR3: TGTGCCAGCAGGGACTCAGGGCGGGAGGGCTACACCTTC. Amino acids: CASRDSGREGYTF.